This entry concerns a single T cell receptor (beta chain). The antigen remains undetermined. The sample is drawn from a study of blood T cells in healthy people across ages. Study-level findings and limits: Not knowing donor CMV status may have confounded expanded clonotype changes.

The second PCR ran about 6 to 12 cycles with a sample-barcoded 5' primer and J-beta primers. Every cDNA molecule bore a tag from a template-switch adaptor containing 12 random nucleotides. From the 5' RACE reads, TCRdb called clonotypes with MiXCR, one entry per CDR3 protein. The sample has about 1.5 million distinct CDR3 sequences; 42% are singletons. Germline V gene data show CDR1 as SGHTA and CDR2 as FQGNSA. The V segment lost 5 bases and the J segment 7 bases; nucleotides outside the gene matches: 12. CDR3 length equals 16 residues. This clonotype was sampled from a woman younger than 35 in good health. The J gene is TRBJ2-3, the V gene TRBV7-2, with 10 bases identical to TRBD2. Sequenced input: blood. CDR3 region: CASSPPSSGGWYTQYF. In DNA, the CDR3 is TGTGCCAGCAGCCCACCGTCTAGCGGGGGTTGGTATACGCAGTATTTT.